The 28 T cell receptor beta chains below come from one sample, sequenced in a study of Graves' ophthalmopathy and Graves' hyperthyroidism. Amplification of TCR beta CDR3 regions used RNA transcripts. HTBI primers primed a first-round RT-PCR, and a second-round multiplex PCR followed. TCRdb processed the multiplex PCR reads anew with MiXCR; each CDR3 protein has one entry. The table includes about 620,000 distinct CDR3 sequences, approximately 21% detected once. The sequenced material came from peripheral blood. All receptors come from a woman aged 18-29 years with stable Graves' hyperthyroidism. Some clones in this sample may be carry-over from other donors' samples.

The rearrangement uses TRBV11-2 and TRBJ2-7, with 9 bases identical to TRBD2. The CDR3 totals 16 residues. The germline CDR1 and CDR2 sequences are SGHAT and FQNNGV. V lost 4 bases to trimming and J lost 0 bases; unmatched junction nucleotides: 7. The CDR3, as DNA: TGTGCCAGCAGCTGCCCTAGCGGGAAGAGCTCCTACGAGCAGTACTTC. This gives the protein CASSCPSGKSSYEQYF.

This clonotype was recorded many times. This rearrangement joins TRBV2 to TRBJ1-5; D not certain. Germline assignment: CDR1 SNHLY and CDR2 FYNNEI. V was clipped by 4 bases and J by 6 bases, with 10 bases between them. The CDR3 sequence is 13 residues long. The CDR3 nucleotides are TGTGCCAGCAGTGGAACCTACGGTCAGCCCCAGCATTTT. Its protein product is CASSGTYGQPQHF.

In its sample, this clonotype was seen many times. The rearrangement uses TRBV27 and TRBJ1-2; D is unclear. The CDR3 is made up of 12 amino acids. The germline V and J ends were trimmed by 7 bases and 8 bases, with 14 bases remaining between them. CDR1 MNHEY and CDR2 SMNVEV come from the germline V gene (reference sequence). The CDR3 is CASTTAGMGYTF. The DNA for the CDR3 is TGTGCCAGCACCACGGCGGGGATGGGCTACACCTTC.

This clonotype was detected ten times or more. J is TRBJ1-1 and V is TRBV7-2, with D perhaps TRBD1 (5 bases). V was cut by 1 base and J by 5 bases, with 8 bases left in between. This CDR3 is built from 13 residues. Per the germline V gene, CDR1 is SGHTA and CDR2 is FQGNSA. The CDR3 coding sequence is TGTGCCAGCAGCTTAGTGACAGAAACTGAAGCTTTCTTT. Its protein product is CASSLVTETEAFF.

The table lists this clonotype with many counts. The chain carries TRBV20-1 and TRBJ1-6; no firm D call. V lost 4 bases and J lost 4, with 11 bases in between. The CDR3 has 14 amino acids. CDR1 and CDR2 from the germline V gene are DFQATT and SNEGSKA (reference sequence). The DNA for the CDR3 is TGCAGTGCTATCCGGAACGATTATAATTCACCCCTCCACTTT. It is translated as CSAIRNDYNSPLHF.

In its sample, this clonotype was seen a few times. This chain joins TRBV7-2 and TRBJ2-7, with 11 bases fitting TRBD2. V gave up 5 bases and J gave up 4 bases; unmatched junction bases: 7. CDR3 size: 15 residues. The germline gives CDR1 SGHTA, CDR2 FQGNSA. The CDR3 DNA reads as TGTGCCAGCAGCAAAGCGGGGACTAGCGGTTACGAGCAGTACTTC. Protein product: CASSKAGTSGYEQYF.

The rearrangement joins TRBV7-9 to TRBJ1-1, with D uncertain. CDR3 length: 13 residues. Germline V CDR1 and CDR2: SEHNR, FQNEAQ (reference sequence). With 4 bases removed from V and 1 base from J, the gap between germline ends came to 7 bases. The CDR3 loop is CASSSGSNTEAFF. CDR3 nucleotide sequence: TGTGCCAGCAGCTCTGGATCGAACACTGAAGCTTTCTTT. Based on the CDR3 plus reference TRBV7-9 and TRBJ1-1, the full variable domain is DTGVSQNPRHKITKRGQNVTFRCDPISEHNRLYWYRQTLGQGPEFLTYFQNEAQLEKSRLLSDRFSAERPKGSFSTLEIQRTEQGDSAMYLCASSSGSNTEAFFGQGTRLTVV.

This clonotype came up once. The chain couples TRBV28 to TRBJ1-2; D perhaps matches TRBD1 (5 bases). This CDR3 contains 15 residues. Germline V lookup: CDR1 MDHEN, CDR2 SYDVKM. The V end lost 0 bases, the J end lost 2 bases, and 10 bases lay between the germline ends. DNA of the CDR3: TGTGCCAGCAGTTTATGGCCAGGGATAAACTATGGCTACACCTTC. Residues: CASSLWPGINYGYTF.

This clonotype was detected only once. The CDR3 DNA is TGTGCCAGCAGCCTCGTGGAACGGTCACCCCTCCACTTT. Protein: CASSLVERSPLHF. The chain has TRBV12-3 or TRBV12-4 and TRBJ1-6; D is uncertain. V lost 6 bases, J lost 10 bases, and 13 bases lay in between. The CDR3 runs to 13 residues.

At least ten counts were recorded for this clonotype. V is TRBV4-2 and J is TRBJ2-7, with 12 bases that match TRBD2. Germline CDR1 LGHNA, CDR2 YNFKEQ. The CDR3 spans 19 residues. Trimming at V came to 0 bases and at J to 3 bases, leaving 12 bases not matched to a gene. CDR3 loop: CASSQDNPQGLAGIYEQYF. The CDR3 nucleotides read TGTGCCAGCAGCCAAGATAACCCCCAAGGACTAGCGGGAATCTACGAGCAGTACTTC.

Ten or more counts support this clonotype. The V gene is TRBV7-3, the J gene TRBJ2-2; D gene unclear. Between the trimmed V and J ends, which lost 2 bases and 8 bases, there was a span of 9 bases. Per the germline V gene, CDR1 is SGHTA and CDR2 is FQGTGA. This CDR3 has 13 amino acids. CDR3 DNA: TGTGCCAGCAGCTTAGGTGGGCGTGGGGAGCTGTTTTTT. Residues: CASSLGGRGELFF.

There are many counts of this clonotype. The chain is built from TRBV10-1 and TRBJ2-7; 9 positions match TRBD1. Germline V gives CDR1 WNHNN, CDR2 SYGVQD (reference sequence). V lost 5 bases to trimming and J lost 3 bases; unmatched junction nucleotides: 5. The CDR3 extends over 14 amino acids. CDR3: CASSLGTGNYEQYF. DNA of the CDR3: TGCGCCAGCAGTCTAGGGACAGGGAACTACGAGCAGTACTTC.

Comments on this clonotype: Being one base from a much bigger clone, this may be a read error. The chain carries TRBV10-3 and TRBJ2-7; no reliable D call. Germline CDR1 is ENHRY and CDR2 is SYGVKD. This CDR3 is built from 12 residues. CDR3 in amino acids: CAVRAPSYEQCF. The CDR3, as DNA: TGTGCCGTACGGGCCCCCTCCTACGAGCAGTGCTTC.

This clonotype was counted at least ten times. The rearrangement links TRBV12-3 or TRBV12-4 to TRBJ1-1; D possibly corresponds to TRBD1 (5 bases). This CDR3 comprises 13 residues. Trimming shortened V by 2 bases and J by 10 bases, and 14 bases separated the two germline ends. This chain's CDR3 is CASSLRGRALAFF. The CDR3 DNA is TGTGCCAGCAGTTTACGGGGCAGGGCCTTAGCTTTCTTT.

This clonotype was recorded at least ten times. V is TRBV9 and J is TRBJ2-7; 9 bases are shared with TRBD1. This CDR3 contains 14 residues. V lost 2 bases to trimming and J lost 4 bases; unmatched junction nucleotides: 4. Germline CDR1 and CDR2: SGDLS and YYNGEE. CDR3 protein: CASSVEDRGYEQYF. The CDR3 DNA reads as TGTGCCAGCAGCGTTGAGGACAGGGGTTACGAGCAGTACTTC. Using reference TRBV9 and TRBJ2-7 for the parts outside the CDR3, the full variable domain is DSGVTQTPKHLITATGQRVTLRCSPRSGDLSVYWYQQSLDQGLQFLIQYYNGEERAKGNILERFSAQQFPDLHSELNLSSLELGDSALYFCASSVEDRGYEQYFGPGTRLTVT.

The chain combines TRBV7-2 with TRBJ1-2, with 7 nucleotides matching TRBD1. CDR1 and CDR2 from the germline V gene are SGHTA and FQGNSA. The V segment lost 5 bases and the J segment 4 bases; nucleotides outside the gene matches: 10. CDR3 length equals 15 residues. This CDR3 reads CASSPAGGLGYGYTF. As DNA, the CDR3 is TGTGCCAGCAGCCCCGCAGGGGGATTGGGCTATGGCTACACCTTC. The variable domain in full, with the rest retrieved from reference TRBV7-2 and TRBJ1-2, is GAGVSQSPSNKVTEKGKDVELRCDPISGHTALYWYRQSLGQGLEFLIYFQGNSAPDKSGLPSDRFSAERTGGSVSTLTIQRTQQEDSAVYLCASSPAGGLGYGYTFGSGTRLTVV.

The chain has TRBV5-1 and TRBJ2-6; D tentatively fits TRBD1 or TRBD2 (7 bases each). Trimming cost V 5 bases and J 3 bases, with 24 bases left between them. CDR1 SGHRS and CDR2 YFSETQ come from the germline V gene. This CDR3 region has 19 residues. The DNA of the CDR3 is TGCGCCAGCAGGTCGGAAGGGCAGGGGGGGAGTAGTGGGGCCAACGTCCTGACTTTC. Protein product: CASRSEGQGGSSGANVLTF.

In its sample, this clonotype was seen a few times. This chain uses TRBV12-3 or TRBV12-4 with TRBJ2-7, with 8 bases matching TRBD2. The CDR3 sequence is 15 residues long. V shed 1 base and J 2 bases; nucleotides not matched to a gene: 4. CDR3 residues: CASSLGSGKTYEQYF. The CDR3 nucleotides are TGTGCCAGCAGTTTAGGTAGCGGGAAAACCTACGAGCAGTACTTC.

At least ten counts were recorded for this clonotype. The J gene is TRBJ2-5, the V gene TRBV6-1; 10 bases map to TRBD1. From germline, CDR1 is MNHNS and CDR2 SASEGT. The junction had 6 bases not matched to a gene; V was cut back by 7 bases and J by 4 bases. This CDR3 is 14 amino acids long. CDR3 sequence reads: CASKLDRGLETQYF. CDR3 bases: TGTGCCAGCAAGCTAGACAGGGGGCTAGAGACCCAGTACTTC.

The gene calls are TRBV12-3 or TRBV12-4 and TRBJ1-1; D is uncertain. V was cut by 1 base and J by 1 base, with 10 bases left in between. The CDR3 loop spans 15 amino acids. DNA for the CDR3: TGTGCCAGCAGTTTAGGAGGGCCAGGGAACACTGAAGCTTTCTTT. As protein: CASSLGGPGNTEAFF.

This clonotype has ten or more counts. This rearrangement joins TRBV12-3 or TRBV12-4 to TRBJ1-3; D might be TRBD1 (5 bases). V was trimmed by 5 bases and J by 0 bases, leaving 11 bases between them. This CDR3 region has 15 residues. The CDR3 DNA follows: TGTGCCAGCAGTGCACTGGGGGTCTCTGGAAACACCATATATTTT. It yields the protein CASSALGVSGNTIYF.

This clonotype was picked up many times. The V gene is TRBV6-1, the J gene TRBJ1-2, with 8 bases lining up with TRBD1. The CDR3 totals 15 residues. J was trimmed by 0 bases and V by 8 bases; bases with no gene match: 8. Germline V CDR1 and CDR2: MNHNS, SASEGT. The CDR3 reads CASPTGVPSNYGYTF. Written as DNA, the CDR3 is TGTGCCAGCCCGACAGGGGTGCCCTCTAACTATGGCTACACCTTC.

This clonotype was recorded many times. Written as DNA, the CDR3 is TGTGCCAGCAGTGACTCTTCAGCTGAAGCTTTCTTT. Residues: CASSDSSAEAFF. The chain joins TRBV2 to TRBJ1-1; no clear D gene. Germline CDR1 is SNHLY and CDR2 is FYNNEI. The CDR3 has 12 amino acids. V was pared by 3 bases and J by 6 bases, with 8 bases between.

CDR3 residues: CASSSRDGPNTGELFF. The CDR3 bases are TGTGCCAGCAGCTCCAGGGACGGACCGAACACCGGGGAGCTGTTTTTT. The gene calls are TRBV11-2 and TRBJ2-2, with D perhaps being TRBD1 or TRBD2 (5 bases each). This CDR3 contains 16 residues. Germline V gives CDR1 SGHAT, CDR2 FQNNGV. Deletions cut 4 bases from V and 0 bases from J, with 12 bases between.

This chain links TRBV28 with TRBJ2-7; TRBD1 matches 7 bases. V shed 11 bases, J shed 7 bases, and the junction held 17 bases outside the gene matches. The V gene's germline CDR1 is MDHEN and CDR2 SYDVKM. The CDR3 runs 14 residues. CDR3 bases: TGTGCCGGATCGACAGGGAGCTTAATCAGAGAGCAGTACTTC. Its translation: CAGSTGSLIREQYF.

This clonotype was recorded only once. The gene calls are TRBV7-3 and TRBJ2-5, with 8 bases matching TRBD2. The ends lost 0 bases at V and 2 bases at J; junction bases unmatched: 5. The CDR3 loop spans 16 amino acids. Germline loops: CDR1 SGHTA, CDR2 FQGTGA. Here the CDR3 DNA reads TGTGCCAGCAGCTTAACGAGCGAGCGGGGGCAAGAGACCCAGTACTTC. It codes for CASSLTSERGQETQYF.

Ten or more counts support this clonotype. The chain uses TRBV6-1 and TRBJ1-2, with D unclear. Trimming removed 3 bases from V and 0 bases from J, with 11 bases in between. The CDR3 extends over 15 amino acids. Germline loops: CDR1 MNHNS, CDR2 SASEGT. CDR3 nucleotides: TGTGCCAGCAGTGAGCCGGACGCCACTAACTATGGCTACACCTTC. The encoded protein is CASSEPDATNYGYTF.

This clonotype showed up many times. The chain uses TRBV20-1 and TRBJ1-1; D unresolved. This CDR3 region has 14 residues. Looked up from germline, CDR1 is DFQATT and CDR2 is SNEGSKA (reference sequence). Trimming stripped 0 bases from V and 5 bases from J, with 13 bases between. CDR3 loop: CSARDLAFETEAFF. CDR3 nucleotide sequence: TGCAGTGCTAGAGATTTGGCGTTTGAAACTGAAGCTTTCTTT.